This T cell receptor (beta chain) was recorded in a study of cytomegalovirus exposure and HLA in healthy donors. Study-wide findings and caveats: Per published accounts, TCR beta sequences correctly predicted the HLA-A and HLA-B alleles of most subjects.

With 60 Vbeta and 13 Jbeta primers, the PCR was carried out. Method: immunoSEQ multiplex PCR; TCRdb's copy keeps in-frame clones and lacks some. The table records some 110,000 clones, about 74% of them present only once. As concerns this clone: As yet, its antigen is unknown.

In germline, CDR1 is WSHSY, CDR2 SAAADI. V lost 0 bases to trimming and J lost 4 bases, with 7 bases between them. The CDR3 is made up of 14 amino acids. The sequenced material came from PBMCs. The clonotype was recovered from a man younger than 40 in good health and CMV-seropositive. The chain employs TRBV10-2 and TRBJ1-5, with TRBD1 as a possible D gene (5 bases). The DNA of the CDR3 is TGCGCCAGCAGTGAGTCGTCAGGGAATCAGCCCCAGCATTTT. Translating it yields CASSESSGNQPQHF.